This T cell receptor (beta chain) was documented in a study of blood T cells in healthy people across ages. Findings of the study overall: It was held that diversity estimates obtained from one million T cells represented underestimates.

A second PCR of 7 to 11 cycles used a sample-barcoded 5' primer and a J-beta primer mix. TCRdb independently ran MiXCR on the 5' RACE reads; one entry per CDR3 protein. The sample yields 1.5 million to 2 million distinct CDR3 sequences, about 35% seen once. Every donor provided approximately 9.2 milliliters of peripheral blood. Total RNA extraction produced at least 6 micrograms (per sample) for the study. Of note for this clonotype: Its antigen is currently unknown.

The germline V gene has CDR1 SGHRS and CDR2 YFSETQ. This CDR3 has 14 amino acids. Deletions cut 0 bases from V and 5 bases from J, with 8 bases between. The receptor comes from a woman aged 25 to 45 in good health. The specimen was blood. The chain uses TRBV5-1 and TRBJ2-2; D is uncertain. CDR3 region: CASSLDKGTGELFF. Here the CDR3 DNA reads TGCGCCAGCAGCTTGGACAAGGGAACCGGGGAGCTGTTTTTT.